These 14 T cell receptor beta chains share one sample of origin, sequenced in a study of CD4 T cells in relation to SARS-CoV-2 and coronaviruses. CD4+ T cells from unexposed donors were obtained before the COVID-19 pandemic (2011-2018). Isolation of CD4+ T cells took place after less than twelve days in culture. Their antigens are not known. TCRdb's table, derived via immunoSEQ multiplex PCR, lists solely in-frame clones and lacks some. This sample has about 18,000 clones; approximately 77% occur once, and the top ten carry 25% to 30%. Sequenced sample: CD4+ T cells from PBMCs, cultured in vitro. All receptors come from a human donor in good health.

The chain links TRBV19 to TRBJ2-1; the D gene could be TRBD1 or TRBD2 (5 bases each). V was pared by 4 bases and J by 0 bases, with 16 bases between. This CDR3 region has 17 residues. Germline V CDR1 and CDR2: LNHDA, SQIVND (reference sequence). CDR3 in DNA: TGTGCCAGTAGTACCCAGACCGGGACCTCCTCCTACAATGAGCAGTTCTTC. Amino acid sequence: CASSTQTGTSSYNEQFF.

The chain uses TRBV11-2 and TRBJ2-1; D gene uncertain. The CDR3 runs to 13 residues. V was trimmed by 2 bases and J by 6 bases, leaving 8 bases between them. Germline CDR1 reads SGHAT; CDR2 reads FQNNGV. The CDR3 DNA reads TGTGCCAGCAGCTTAACTTCTCTCAATGAGCAGTTCTTC. Residues: CASSLTSLNEQFF.

J is TRBJ1-1 and V is TRBV9; a weak D match, TRBD1 (6 bases). The germline gives CDR1 SGDLS, CDR2 YYNGEE. V was trimmed by 4 bases and J by 5 bases, leaving 12 bases between them. This CDR3 region has 13 residues. CDR3 amino acids: CASSQTGNTEAFF. Written as DNA, the CDR3 is TGTGCCAGCAGCCAAACAGGGAATACTGAAGCTTTCTTT.

The chain recombines TRBV28 with TRBJ2-1; TRBD2 matches 13 bases. The CDR3 runs 17 residues. Germline loops: CDR1 MDHEN, CDR2 SYDVKM. The J segment lost 7 bases and the V segment lost 4 bases, leaving 10 bases of the junction unmatched. The CDR3 region has the DNA TGTGCCAGCAGTTCTTCTCCCGGGACTAGCGGGATTAATGAGCAGTTCTTC. Translation gives CASSSSPGTSGINEQFF. Drawing the rest from reference TRBV28 and TRBJ2-1, the complete variable domain is DVKVTQSSRYLVKRTGEKVFLECVQDMDHENMFWYRQDPGLGLRLIYFSYDVKMKEKGDIPEGYSVSREKKERFSLILESASTNQTSMYLCASSSSPGTSGINEQFFGPGTRLTVL.

CDR3 in DNA: TGTGCCAGTAGTAATCTACGTAGCACAGATACGCAGTATTTT. It is translated as CASSNLRSTDTQYF. J is TRBJ2-3 and V is TRBV19; D remains unclear. Germline lookup yields CDR1 LNHDA and CDR2 SQIVND (reference sequence). The CDR3 has 14 residues. Trimming took off 4 bases at V and 0 bases at J, with 8 bases between the two ends.

This clone appeared a few times. The rearrangement links TRBV5-1 to TRBJ2-1, with TRBD2 identical over 10 bases. After removal of 2 bases from V and 6 bases from J, the junction contained 11 bases not matched to a gene. CDR3 length equals 17 residues. Germline V lookup: CDR1 SGHRS, CDR2 YFSETQ. In DNA, the CDR3 is TGCGCCAGCAGCTTAGGAGCGGGAGGGCCCATGGGCAATGAGCAGTTCTTC. It translates to CASSLGAGGPMGNEQFF. The full variable domain, in which reference TRBV5-1 and TRBJ2-1 provide the parts outside the CDR3, is KAGVTQTPRYLIKTRGQQVTLSCSPISGHRSVSWYQQTPGQGLQFLFEYFSETQRNKGNFPGRFSGRQFSNSRSEMNVSTLELGDSALYLCASSLGAGGPMGNEQFFGPGTRLTVL.

The genes are TRBV5-1 and TRBJ2-5, with TRBD2 identical over 14 bases. Germline-derived CDR1 and CDR2 are SGHRS and YFSETQ. The CDR3 runs 19 residues. With V trimmed by 4 bases and J by 5 bases, 16 bases remained unmatched. The CDR3, as DNA: TGCGCCAGCAGCCAGACCGTTGGGACTAGCGGGAGTCTCAAGGAGACCCAGTACTTC. As protein: CASSQTVGTSGSLKETQYF.

The chain recombines TRBV24-1 with TRBJ2-5; D could derive from TRBD1 or TRBD2 (6 bases each). V lost 8 bases and J 5 bases, leaving 8 bases between the germline ends. Germline assignment: CDR1 KGHDR and CDR2 SFDVKD. CDR3 length: 11 residues. The DNA of the CDR3 is TGTGCCACCAAAGGGGGGGAGACCCAGTACTTC. It is translated as CATKGGETQYF.

V usage is TRBV5-1 and J usage is TRBJ2-2; D could derive from TRBD1 or TRBD2 (5 bases each). V lost 4 bases and J lost 0, with 10 bases in between. The CDR3 is 15 residues long. Germline assignment: CDR1 SGHRS and CDR2 YFSETQ. The CDR3 region is CASSRGRTNTGELFF. In DNA, the CDR3 is TGCGCCAGCAGCCGGGGACGGACGAACACCGGGGAGCTGTTTTTT.

The chain employs TRBV7-8 and TRBJ1-4, with TRBD1 as a possible D gene (5 bases). Between the trimmed V and J ends, which lost 5 bases and 8 bases, there was a span of 24 bases. This CDR3 has 17 amino acids. CDR1 and CDR2 from the germline V gene are SGHVS and FQNEAQ. This chain's CDR3 is CASSRTAGVSDREKLFF. In nucleotides, the CDR3 is TGTGCCAGCAGCCGAACCGCGGGGGTGAGCGATAGAGAAAAACTGTTTTTT.

V is TRBV7-9 and J is TRBJ1-1; D unresolved. Germline lookup yields CDR1 SEHNR and CDR2 FQNEAQ (reference sequence). The CDR3 is made up of 12 amino acids. Trimming cost V 4 bases and J 7 bases, with 10 bases left between them. CDR3 loop: CASSYQRGEAFF. The DNA of the CDR3 is TGTGCCAGCAGCTACCAGAGAGGTGAAGCTTTCTTT. The full variable domain, in which reference TRBV7-9 and TRBJ1-1 provide the parts outside the CDR3, is DTGVSQNPRHKITKRGQNVTFRCDPISEHNRLYWYRQTLGQGPEFLTYFQNEAQLEKSRLLSDRFSAERPKGSFSTLEIQRTEQGDSAMYLCASSYQRGEAFFGQGTRLTVV.

The chain has TRBV27 and TRBJ2-1, with 7 bases aligning to TRBD1. The CDR3 consists of 15 residues. The V gene end was trimmed by 5 bases and the J gene end by 0 bases; junction bases not matched to a gene: 4. The germline gives CDR1 MNHEY, CDR2 SMNVEV (reference sequence). The CDR3 nucleotides are TGTGCCAGCAGTCATAGACAGGGCTCCTACAATGAGCAGTTCTTC. Amino acid sequence: CASSHRQGSYNEQFF.

V gene TRBV7-2 combines with J gene TRBJ2-5, with D possibly TRBD1 on 6 matching bases. Germline CDR1 is SGHTA and CDR2 is FQGNSA. V was clipped by 5 bases and J by 7 bases, with 14 bases between them. The CDR3 sequence is 13 residues long. The CDR3 DNA reads TGTGCCAGCAGCGCCAGGGGCGGTGGGACCCAGTACTTC. Translated: CASSARGGGTQYF.

The chain combines TRBV24-1 with TRBJ2-7; TRBD1 agrees at 7 bases. With V trimmed by 9 bases and J by 1 base, 14 bases remained unmatched. Germline CDR1 is KGHDR and CDR2 is SFDVKD. CDR3 length equals 16 residues. CDR3 DNA sequence: TGTGCCACCCTTGGGGTGGTGGACAGGAATTCCTACGAGCAGTACTTC. Translating gives CATLGVVDRNSYEQYF.